Following are 7 T cell receptor beta chains from one sample sequenced in a study of radiation and T cells in renal cell carcinoma. Described time point: baseline pretreatment blood. Documented treatment: 15 Gy SBRT to primary tumor, nephrectomy 4 weeks later. The repertoire was sequenced with immunoSEQ multiplex PCR; TCRdb's copy has only in-frame clones and lacks some. The data show 140,000 to 150,000 clones, 88% seen once. The sequenced sample was blood, obtained from a patient whose treatment included radiotherapy and nephrectomy. These receptors were taken from a woman in her seventies with renal cell carcinoma.

The chain links TRBV5-4 to TRBJ1-1; TRBD1 matches at 8 bases. CDR3 length equals 15 residues. The germline gives CDR1 SGHNT, CDR2 YYREEE (reference sequence). The ends lost 4 bases at V and 5 bases at J; junction bases unmatched: 10. CDR3 amino acids: CASSTELRGLTEAFF. DNA for the CDR3: TGTGCCAGCAGCACCGAACTCAGGGGGCTGACTGAAGCTTTCTTT.

The chain couples TRBV7-2 to TRBJ1-4; 7 positions match TRBD1. This CDR3 is 16 amino acids long. J gave up 8 bases and V 5 bases, and 14 bases lay outside the gene matches. Germline V gene lookup returns CDR1 SGHTA and CDR2 FQGNSA. CDR3 sequence reads: CASSTYPQTGREKLFF. CDR3 sequence (DNA): TGTGCCAGCAGCACCTACCCTCAGACAGGGAGGGAAAAACTGTTTTTT.

The gene calls are TRBV4-2 and TRBJ1-3; no definite D call. V was cut by 0 bases and J by 0 bases, with 24 bases left in between. CDR1 and CDR2 (germline): LGHNA, YNFKEQ. The length of the CDR3 is 21 residues. The CDR3 loop reads CASSQETLSRGLISSGNTIYF. CDR3 DNA sequence: TGTGCCAGCAGCCAAGAAACCCTCTCCAGAGGCCTAATTTCCTCTGGAAACACCATATATTTT.

The J gene is TRBJ1-5, the V gene TRBV29-1; 7 bases align to TRBD1. Germline-derived CDR1 and CDR2 are SQVTM and ANQGSEA. This CDR3 has 16 amino acids. The ends lost 4 bases at V and 0 bases at J; junction bases unmatched: 9. The CDR3 coding sequence is TGCAGCGTTGGTATGGGACAGCCCCATAGCAATCAGCCCCAGCATTTT. It translates to CSVGMGQPHSNQPQHF.

The V call is TRBV30, the J call TRBJ1-2; maybe TRBD1 (5 bases). V lost 1 base to trimming and J lost 7 bases, with 16 bases between them. From germline, CDR1 is GTSNPN and CDR2 SVGIG (reference sequence). This CDR3 region has 14 residues. The CDR3 DNA reads as TGTGCCTGGAGTGGTGGGGGGTCGCGGAGTGGCTACACCTTC. It codes for CAWSGGGSRSGYTF.

This clone has just a few counts. The genes are TRBV19 and TRBJ1-2, with 10 bases matching TRBD1. J lost 5 bases, V lost 1 base, and 13 bases had no gene match. The germline gives CDR1 LNHDA, CDR2 SQIVND (reference sequence). The CDR3 length is 18 residues. CDR3 loop: CASSIVFGQGVSAYGYTF. The CDR3 DNA reads as TGTGCCAGTAGTATAGTCTTCGGACAGGGGGTAAGCGCTTATGGCTACACCTTC.

The chain employs TRBV6-1 and TRBJ1-2, with D possibly matching TRBD1 (5 bases). Trimming took 1 base from V and 4 from J, leaving 10 bases between them. Per germline, CDR1 MNHNS and CDR2 SASEGT. The CDR3 is made up of 14 amino acids. The CDR3 DNA reads TGTGCCAGCAGTGAAGACAGGCCGCCCTATGGCTACACCTTC. Its translation is CASSEDRPPYGYTF.